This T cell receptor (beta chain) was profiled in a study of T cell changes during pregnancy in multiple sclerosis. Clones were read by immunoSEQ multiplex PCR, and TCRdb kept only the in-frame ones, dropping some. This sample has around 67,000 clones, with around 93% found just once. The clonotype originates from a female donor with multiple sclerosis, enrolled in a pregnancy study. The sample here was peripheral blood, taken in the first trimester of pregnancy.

The CDR3 sequence: CAISERTGVTGELFF. The DNA for the CDR3 is TGTGCCATCAGTGAACGGACAGGGGTCACCGGGGAGCTGTTTTTT. V and J are TRBV10-3 and TRBJ2-2; 9 nucleotides agree with TRBD1. With 3 bases clipped from V and 4 bases from J, the junction kept 3 bases outside the gene matches. Germline V gives CDR1 ENHRY, CDR2 SYGVKD. CDR3 length: 15 amino acids.